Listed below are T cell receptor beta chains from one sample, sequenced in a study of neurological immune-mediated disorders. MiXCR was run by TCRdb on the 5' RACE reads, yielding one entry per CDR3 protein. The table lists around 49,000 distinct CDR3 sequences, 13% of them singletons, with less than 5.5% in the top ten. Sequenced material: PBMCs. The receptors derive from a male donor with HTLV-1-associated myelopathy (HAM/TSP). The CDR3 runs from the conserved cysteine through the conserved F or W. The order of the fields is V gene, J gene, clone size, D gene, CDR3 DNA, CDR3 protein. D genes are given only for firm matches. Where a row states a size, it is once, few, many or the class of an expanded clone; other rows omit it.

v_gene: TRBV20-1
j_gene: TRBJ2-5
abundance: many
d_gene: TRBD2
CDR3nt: TGCAGTGCTTTCCGGCGTAGCGGGGACCAAGAGACCCAGTACTTC
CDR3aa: CSAFRRSGDQETQYF

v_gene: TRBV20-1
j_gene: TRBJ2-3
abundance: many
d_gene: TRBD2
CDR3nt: TGCAGTGCTAGCCCTTCTAGCGGGGGTAGCACAGATACGCAGTATTTT
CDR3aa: CSASPSSGGSTDTQYF

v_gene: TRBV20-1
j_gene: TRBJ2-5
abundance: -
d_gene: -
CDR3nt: TGCAGCGCAATCAAATACCAAGAGACCCAGTACTTC
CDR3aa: CSAIKYQETQYF

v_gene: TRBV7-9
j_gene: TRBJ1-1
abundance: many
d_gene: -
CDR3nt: TGTGCCAGCAGCTTGTCGGACTACTCGGTTGCTTTCTTT
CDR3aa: CASSLSDYSVAFF

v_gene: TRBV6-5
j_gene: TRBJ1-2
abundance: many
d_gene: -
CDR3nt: TGTGCCAGCAGTTACTCGACAGCTTCTAACTATGGCTACACCTTC
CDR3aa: CASSYSTASNYGYTF

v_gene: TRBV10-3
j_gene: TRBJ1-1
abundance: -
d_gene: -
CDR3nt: TGTGCCACCAGGAGGGAGGGCACTGAAGCTTTCTTT
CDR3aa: CATRREGTEAFF

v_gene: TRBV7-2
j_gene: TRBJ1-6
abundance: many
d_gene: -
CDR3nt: TGTGCCAGCAGCTCCGTCCGGGGAGGGATCAATTCACCCCTCCACTTT
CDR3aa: CASSSVRGGINSPLHF

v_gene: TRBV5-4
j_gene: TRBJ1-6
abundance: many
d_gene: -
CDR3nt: TGTGCCAGCAGCTTGTGGGGGGATGCACCCCTCCACTTT
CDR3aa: CASSLWGDAPLHF

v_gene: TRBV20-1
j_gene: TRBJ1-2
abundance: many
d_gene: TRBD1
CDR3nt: TGCAGTGCTATGACAGGGGCAGGCATATTCGGCTACACCTTC
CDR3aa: CSAMTGAGIFGYTF

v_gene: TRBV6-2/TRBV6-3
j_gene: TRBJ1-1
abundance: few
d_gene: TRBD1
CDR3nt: TGTGCCAGCAGTCAACAGGGGGCTAGGAGCACTGAAGCTTTCTTT
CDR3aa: CASSQQGARSTEAFF

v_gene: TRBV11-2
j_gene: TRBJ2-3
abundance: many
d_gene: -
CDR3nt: TGTGCCAGCAGCCTAAAACAGTTACCCCGCACAGATACGCAGTATTTT
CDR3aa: CASSLKQLPRTDTQYF

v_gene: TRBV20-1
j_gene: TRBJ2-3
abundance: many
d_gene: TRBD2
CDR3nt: TGCAGTGCTAGAGATCTAGCGGGGGCCACAGATACGCAGTATTTT
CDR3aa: CSARDLAGATDTQYF

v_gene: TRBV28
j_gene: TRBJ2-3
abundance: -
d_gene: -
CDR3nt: TGTGCCAGCAGGCAAAGTGGGCAGGGTTTGTATACGCAGTATTTT
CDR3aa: CASRQSGQGLYTQYF

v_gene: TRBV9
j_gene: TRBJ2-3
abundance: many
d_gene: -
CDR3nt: TGTGCCAGCAGCGTAGGGGTGGGGGGGCTCGCAGATACGCAGTATTTT
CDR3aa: CASSVGVGGLADTQYF

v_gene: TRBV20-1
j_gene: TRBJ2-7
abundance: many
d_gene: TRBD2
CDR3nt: TGCAGTGGCACTCGGCCAGGACTAGCGGGGGGGAGCTCCTACGAGCAGTACTTC
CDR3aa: CSGTRPGLAGGSSYEQYF

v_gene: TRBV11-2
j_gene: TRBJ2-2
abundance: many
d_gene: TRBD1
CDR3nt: TGTGCCAGCAGCAGCTGGACAGGGGGCAGGACCGGGGAGCTGTTTTTT
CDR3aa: CASSSWTGGRTGELFF

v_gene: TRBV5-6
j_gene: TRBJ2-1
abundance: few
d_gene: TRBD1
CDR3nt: TGTGCCAGCAGCTTTTACTGGACAGGGGAAGAATTGGATGAGCAGTTCTTC
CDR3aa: CASSFYWTGEELDEQFF

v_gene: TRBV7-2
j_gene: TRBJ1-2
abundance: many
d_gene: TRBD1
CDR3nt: TGTGCCAGCAGCTTAGCTCCAGGGGGCTATGGCTACACCTTC
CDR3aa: CASSLAPGGYGYTF